Below are 23 T cell receptor beta chains sequenced from a single sample in a study of cytomegalovirus exposure and HLA in healthy donors. The PCR ran on 60 Vbeta and 13 Jbeta primers. Profiled with immunoSEQ multiplex PCR; TCRdb holds only in-frame clones, not every one. The data show 150,000 to 200,000 clones, with around 85% seen just once and about 1.8% held by the top ten. The sample taken for sequencing was PBMCs. These receptors all come from a man younger than 35 in good health and CMV-seronegative.

V is TRBV7-6 and J is TRBJ2-2; 8 nucleotides agree with TRBD1. Losses at the gene ends were 5 bases for V and 4 bases for J; bases not matched to a gene: 9. The CDR3 is made up of 16 amino acids. Germline V gives CDR1 SGHVS, CDR2 FNYEAQ. The CDR3 nucleotides read TGTGCCAGCAGCCCGGACAGGGTAGGAGGCACCGGGGAGCTGTTTTTT. Translation gives CASSPDRVGGTGELFF. The full variable domain, rest sourced from reference TRBV7-6 and TRBJ2-2, is GAGVSQSPRYKVTKRGQDVALRCDPISGHVSLYWYRQALGQGPEFLTYFNYEAQQDKSGLPNDRFSAERPEGSISTLTIQRTEQRDSAMYRCASSPDRVGGTGELFFGEGSRLTVL.

The genes are TRBV5-1 and TRBJ2-3, with 12 bases lining up with TRBD2. The junction had 1 base not matched to a gene; V was cut back by 0 bases and J by 2 bases. The CDR3 totals 16 residues. Germline loops: CDR1 SGHRS, CDR2 YFSETQ. The CDR3 DNA sequence: TGCGCCAGCAGCTTGGGGACTAGCGGGAACACAGATACGCAGTATTTT. Protein product: CASSLGTSGNTDTQYF.

CDR3 in amino acids: CASSLALGTSNEQFF. The CDR3 DNA reads TGCGCCAGCAGCTTGGCCCTTGGGACTTCGAATGAGCAGTTCTTC. The chain recombines TRBV5-1 with TRBJ2-1; weak D call: TRBD2 (6 bases). Germline values: CDR1 SGHRS, CDR2 YFSETQ. V was cut by 0 bases and J by 7 bases, with 14 bases left in between. The CDR3 extends over 15 amino acids.

The chain couples TRBV10-3 to TRBJ2-1; TRBD2 might be the D (6 bases). Trimming stripped 0 bases from V and 3 bases from J, with 27 bases between. The CDR3 has 21 residues. Germline V gives CDR1 ENHRY, CDR2 SYGVKD. CDR3 coding DNA: TGTGCCATCAGTGAGTCGATTCTGATACGGAGGGTGGGACTCTACTACAATGAGCAGTTCTTC. As protein: CAISESILIRRVGLYYNEQFF.

The chain uses TRBV9 and TRBJ2-7, with a possible D match to TRBD2 (5 bases). Germline-derived CDR1 and CDR2 are SGDLS and YYNGEE. This CDR3 is built from 15 residues. Deletions cut 4 bases from V and 7 bases from J, with 21 bases between. This CDR3 reads CASSPLPTGSREQYF. CDR3 nucleotides: TGTGCCAGCAGCCCACTACCTACGGGGTCTAGAGAGCAGTACTTC.

In its sample, this clone was seen once. This sequence joins TRBV7-3 and TRBJ1-1; 9 bases map to TRBD1. J gave up 1 base and V 2 bases, and 8 bases lay outside the gene matches. CDR3 length: 17 amino acids. Germline CDR1 reads SGHTA; CDR2 reads FQGTGA. CDR3 bases: TGTGCCAGCAGCTTAGAGGCATGGACAGGGGAGAACACTGAAGCTTTCTTT. Amino acid sequence: CASSLEAWTGENTEAFF.

This chain links TRBV30 with TRBJ2-5; TRBD1 matches at 7 bases. The end of the DNA fits TRBJ2-7 better, so the J call may be wrong. The CDR3 spans 15 residues. The germline V gene has CDR1 GTSNPN and CDR2 SVGIG (reference sequence). This CDR3 is CAWSLDRYSAYEQYF. Here the CDR3 DNA reads TGTGCCTGGAGTCTGGACAGGTATTCAGCCTACGAGCAGTACTTC.

The rearrangement joins TRBV9 to TRBJ1-3, with D maybe TRBD1 (5 bases). The CDR3 sequence is 15 residues long. V lost 4 bases, J lost 1 base, and 12 bases lay in between. From germline, CDR1 is SGDLS and CDR2 YYNGEE. This chain's CDR3 is CASSKDSQSGNTIYF. CDR3 bases: TGTGCCAGCAGCAAAGACAGTCAGTCTGGAAACACCATATATTTT.

The J gene is TRBJ2-2, the V gene TRBV19; maybe TRBD2 (6 bases). The CDR3 length is 15 residues. CDR1 is LNHDA and CDR2 is SQIVND in the germline V gene (reference sequence). V was clipped by 2 bases and J by 6 bases, with 13 bases between them. The CDR3 spells CASSIWRELAGELFF. In DNA, the CDR3 is TGTGCCAGTAGTATATGGCGGGAACTGGCCGGGGAGCTGTTTTTT. Looking up the rest from reference TRBV19 and TRBJ2-2 gives the full variable domain: DGGITQSPKYLFRKEGQNVTLSCEQNLNHDAMYWYRQDPGQGLRLIYYSQIVNDFQKGDIAEGYSVSREKKESFPLTVTSAQKNPTAFYLCASSIWRELAGELFFGEGSRLTVL.

The chain uses TRBV30 and TRBJ1-1; D is uncertain. Trimming shortened V by 2 bases and J by 1 base, and 11 bases separated the two germline ends. Per the germline V gene, CDR1 is GTSNPN and CDR2 is SVGIG (reference sequence). The CDR3 contains 14 residues. This CDR3 is CAWSLWAENTEAFF. The CDR3 nucleotides are TGTGCCTGGAGTTTGTGGGCAGAGAACACTGAAGCTTTCTTT.

The chain carries TRBV18 and TRBJ2-1; D is undetermined. The CDR3 is made up of 13 amino acids. V was cut by 2 bases and J by 5 bases, with 7 bases left in between. The germline V gene encodes CDR1 KGHSH and CDR2 LQKENI. CDR3 sequence (DNA): TGTGCCAGCTCACCAGACTTAGACAATGAGCAGTTCTTC. Its protein product is CASSPDLDNEQFF.

The J gene is TRBJ2-2, the V gene TRBV2, with D perhaps matching TRBD1 (5 bases). Germline V CDR1 and CDR2: SNHLY, FYNNEI. The CDR3 sequence is 16 residues long. V was cut by 2 bases and J by 0 bases, with 10 bases left in between. The CDR3 bases are TGTGCCAGCAGTGAATTTGGGGCAGCGAACACCGGGGAGCTGTTTTTT. This gives the protein CASSEFGAANTGELFF.

This clone has just a few counts. The chain combines TRBV5-1 with TRBJ2-3; 11 bases fit TRBD2. Germline CDR1 SGHRS, CDR2 YFSETQ. Unmatched junction bases numbered 12, after V lost 5 bases and J lost 7 bases. The CDR3 is 16 residues long. The CDR3 loop is CASSGGASGRRNTQYF. For the CDR3, the DNA is TGCGCCAGCAGTGGGGGGGCTAGCGGGAGGAGGAATACGCAGTATTTT.

This rearrangement joins TRBV14 to TRBJ2-3; D not resolved. CDR1 and CDR2 (germline): SGHDN, FVKESK. The V end was cut by 5 bases, the J end by 7 bases, with 7 bases between. The CDR3 is 11 amino acids. The CDR3: CASSGAYTQYF. Written as DNA, the CDR3 is TGTGCCAGCAGCGGAGCTTATACGCAGTATTTT.

This clone was recorded once. The chain carries TRBV9 and TRBJ1-1; D unresolved. This CDR3 region has 15 residues. Germline CDR1 reads SGDLS; CDR2 reads YYNGEE. V lost 0 bases and J lost 4, with 13 bases in between. CDR3 residues: CASSVVEDTPTEAFF. The CDR3 DNA sequence: TGTGCCAGCAGCGTAGTTGAAGACACCCCCACTGAAGCTTTCTTT.

Note on this clone: One end of the junction does not line up with germline, which may come from a read error. This chain uses TRBV9 with TRBJ2-6, with D maybe TRBD1 (5 bases). CDR1 is SGDLS and CDR2 is YYNGEE in the germline V gene. CDR3 length equals 15 residues. As DNA, the CDR3 is TGTGCCAGCAGCGAGACAGCCTCTGGGGCCAACGGCCTGACTTTC. Translating gives CASSETASGANGLTF.

The chain recombines TRBV7-9 with TRBJ2-7, with D perhaps matching TRBD2 (6 bases). V lost 3 bases and J 6 bases, leaving 9 bases between the germline ends. This CDR3 is 12 amino acids long. CDR1 is SEHNR, CDR2 FQNEAQ, per germline (reference sequence). The CDR3 DNA reads as TGTGCCAGCAGCTTGTCGGGGGTCGAGCAGTACTTC. It yields the protein CASSLSGVEQYF.

The CDR3 DNA follows: TGTGCCAGCACCGGACAGGGATATGGCTACACCTTC. Protein product: CASTGQGYGYTF. The rearrangement links TRBV6-1 to TRBJ1-2, with 8 bases that match TRBD1. The CDR3 length is 12 residues. Trimming removed 7 bases from V and 5 bases from J; junction bases left unmatched: 3. CDR1 is MNHNS, CDR2 SASEGT, per germline.

This clone is classed as medium-sized. Other DNA sequences within the sample encode an identical CDR3. This chain links TRBV6-4 with TRBJ2-1, with 7 bases aligning to TRBD1. In germline, CDR1 is MRHNA, CDR2 SNTAGT. This CDR3 has 15 amino acids. V was clipped by 0 bases and J by 3 bases; unmatched bases: 2. The CDR3 region is CASSDSAGGYNEQFF. Written as DNA, the CDR3 is TGTGCCAGCAGTGACTCGGCAGGGGGCTACAATGAGCAGTTCTTC.

This clone was counted only a few times. The chain carries TRBV4-2 and TRBJ2-7; maybe TRBD1 (5 bases). V was pared by 1 base and J by 2 bases, with 12 bases between. CDR1 is LGHNA, CDR2 YNFKEQ, per germline. The CDR3 runs to 15 residues. CDR3 coding DNA: TGTGCCAGCAGCCAAGCAGGGATACCAGCCTACGAGCAGTACTTC. This translates into CASSQAGIPAYEQYF.

The V gene is TRBV27, the J gene TRBJ2-7; D is possibly TRBD2 (6 bases). This CDR3 comprises 14 residues. Trimming shortened V by 8 bases and J by 0 bases, and 14 bases separated the two germline ends. The V gene's germline CDR1 is MNHEY and CDR2 SMNVEV (reference sequence). CDR3 amino acids: CASRTGVVSYEQYF. CDR3 sequence (DNA): TGTGCCAGCCGGACGGGGGTCGTCTCCTACGAGCAGTACTTC.

A word on this clone: At one end the junction does not follow the germline gene, possibly because of a read error. The rearrangement links TRBV7-9 to TRBJ2-7, with 7 bases matching TRBD1. CDR1 is SEHNR, CDR2 FQNEAQ, per germline (reference sequence). The CDR3 extends over 14 amino acids. The chain's CDR3 is CSSSTRQGPYEQYF. CDR3 coding DNA: TGTTCCAGCAGCACCAGACAGGGACCCTACGAGCAGTACTTC.

CDR3 sequence (DNA): TGTGCCAGCAGCGGTCAACCAGGGGGGATTAATGAAGCTTTCTTT. Amino acid sequence: CASSGQPGGINEAFF. This chain links TRBV6-4 with TRBJ1-1; 7 nucleotides line up with TRBD1. With V trimmed by 6 bases and J by 7 bases, 14 bases remained unmatched. The V gene's germline CDR1 is MRHNA and CDR2 SNTAGT. The CDR3 sequence is 15 residues long.